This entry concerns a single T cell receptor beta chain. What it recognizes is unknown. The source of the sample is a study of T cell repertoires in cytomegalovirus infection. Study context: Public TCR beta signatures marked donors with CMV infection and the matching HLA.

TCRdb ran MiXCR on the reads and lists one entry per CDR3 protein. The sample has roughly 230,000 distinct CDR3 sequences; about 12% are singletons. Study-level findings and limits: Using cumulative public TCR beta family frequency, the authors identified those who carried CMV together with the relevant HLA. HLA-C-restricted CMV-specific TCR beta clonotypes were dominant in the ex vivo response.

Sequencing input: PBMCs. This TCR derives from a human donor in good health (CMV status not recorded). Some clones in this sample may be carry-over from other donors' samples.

The chain's CDR3 is CSARDLLAGGPINEQFF. The CDR3 DNA is TGCAGTGCTAGAGATCTTCTAGCGGGAGGGCCGATAAATGAGCAGTTCTTC. V usage is TRBV20-1 and J usage is TRBJ2-1; 12 bases map to TRBD2. Germline-derived CDR1 and CDR2 are DFQATT and SNEGSKA (reference sequence). There are 17 residues in the CDR3. J was trimmed by 7 bases and V by 0 bases; bases with no gene match: 10.